This record covers a single TCR beta chain. Its antigen is still unknown. The repertoire was sequenced with immunoSEQ multiplex PCR; TCRdb's copy has only in-frame clones and lacks some. Among some 87,000 clones listed, over 80% were seen once. The sample originates from a study of OX40 agonist ivuxolimab in advanced cancers. Overall study: Every 2 weeks, patients received ivuxolimab intravenously, dosed at 0.01 to 10 mg/kg. Three partial responders included one hepatocellular carcinoma patient and two cutaneous melanoma patients.

The study, taken as a whole, reports: Circulating CD4+ and CD8+ T cells showed clonal expansion by week 6 at 0.1 to 3.0 mg/kg.

Blood sampling took place at baseline, cycle 4 day 1, and cycle 7 day 1. The sample was CD4+ or CD8+ T cells sorted from blood, taken in a trial of the OX40 agonist ivuxolimab. The receptor's source is an adult with an advanced solid tumor such as melanoma, head and neck, liver or kidney cancer.

The CDR3 DNA reads TGTGCCAGCAGTGTGGGACTAGTGGATGAGCAGTTCTTC. Translating it yields CASSVGLVDEQFF. V is TRBV2 and J is TRBJ2-1; 8 nucleotides line up with TRBD2. Trimming cost V 4 bases and J 8 bases; bases outside gene matches: 4. The CDR3 contains 13 residues. Germline values: CDR1 SNHLY, CDR2 FYNNEI.